The 23 T cell receptor beta chains in this list originate from one sample, sequenced in a study of OX40 agonist ivuxolimab in advanced cancers. TCRdb's copy holds only in-frame clones and misses some; the assay was immunoSEQ multiplex PCR. The data hold about 24,000 clones, with 84% observed a single time. The material sequenced was CD4+ or CD8+ T cells sorted from blood, taken in a trial of the OX40 agonist ivuxolimab. These receptors all come from an adult with an advanced solid tumor such as melanoma, head and neck, liver or kidney cancer.

The chain combines TRBV6-5 with TRBJ1-1, with no clear D. V was trimmed by 5 bases and J by 2 bases, leaving 12 bases between them. The CDR3 is 14 residues long. Germline values: CDR1 MNHEY, CDR2 SVGAGI. CDR3 in DNA: TGTGCCAGCAGTCCCTCCCAGGCAAACACTGAAGCTTTCTTT. It encodes CASSPSQANTEAFF.

This clone was seen a handful of times. The chain recombines TRBV15 with TRBJ1-1, with a weak D call TRBD1 (6 bases). The V gene lost 3 bases and the J gene lost 12 bases, with 20 bases spanning the gap. Germline CDR1 reads LNHNV; CDR2 reads YYDKDF (reference sequence). This CDR3 region has 14 residues. The CDR3 bases are TGTGCCACCAGCAGGGAACACCCAACAGGGCGAACTTTCTTT. The encoded protein is CATSREHPTGRTFF.

The rearrangement uses TRBV29-1 and TRBJ1-6; TRBD1 matches 7 bases. Germline V gives CDR1 SQVTM, CDR2 ANQGSEA. The junction had 13 bases not matched to a gene; V was cut back by 3 bases and J by 8 bases. CDR3 length: 16 residues. The CDR3 is CSVEGDRPNWDSPLHF. DNA for the CDR3: TGCAGCGTTGAGGGGGACAGACCAAATTGGGATTCACCCCTCCACTTT.

V is TRBV4-3 and J is TRBJ1-1; 8 positions match TRBD1. The CDR3 totals 15 residues. Trimming cost V 5 bases and J 3 bases; bases outside gene matches: 8. From germline, CDR1 is LGHNA and CDR2 YSLEER. CDR3 sequence: CASSFTGGWDTEAFF. The CDR3 DNA reads TGCGCCAGCAGCTTTACAGGGGGATGGGACACTGAAGCTTTCTTT.

The chain recombines TRBV2 with TRBJ2-7; D possibly corresponds to TRBD2 (6 bases). V gave up 5 bases and J gave up 3 bases, with 14 bases separating them. The CDR3 sequence is 14 residues long. In germline, CDR1 is SNHLY, CDR2 FYNNEI. The CDR3 reads CASSSRDSIYEQYF. CDR3 in DNA: TGTGCCAGCAGTTCCCGGGACTCCATCTACGAGCAGTACTTC.

CDR3 sequence reads: CASGHGRNTEAFF. The CDR3 DNA reads TGTGCCAGCGGCCATGGGCGGAACACTGAAGCTTTCTTT. V gene TRBV11-3 combines with J gene TRBJ1-1; D uncertain. The ends were cut back, 8 bases at V and 1 base at J, with 11 bases in the middle. Germline loops: CDR1 SGHNT, CDR2 YENEEA. The CDR3 is made up of 13 amino acids. The entire variable domain, with the rest obtained from reference TRBV11-3 and TRBJ1-1, is as follows: EAGVVQSPRYKIIEKKQPVAFWCNPISGHNTLYWYLQNLGQGPELLIRYENEEAVDDSQLPKDRFSAERLKGVDSTLKIQPAELGDSAVYLCASGHGRNTEAFFGQGTRLTVV.

The chain has TRBV18 and TRBJ1-4; D is possibly TRBD1 (5 bases). The V gene lost 3 bases and the J gene lost 7 bases, with 12 bases spanning the gap. The CDR3 spans 14 residues. Germline CDR1 reads KGHSH; CDR2 reads LQKENI. CDR3 DNA: TGTGCCAGCTCACCTGGAGAGGGGCTTGAAAAACTGTTTTTT. Translation: CASSPGEGLEKLFF.

V and J are TRBV2 and TRBJ2-7; D may be TRBD2 (5 bases). The CDR3 contains 16 residues. Germline V CDR1 and CDR2: SNHLY, FYNNEI. With 2 bases removed from V and 5 bases from J, the gap between germline ends came to 19 bases. The CDR3 nucleotides read TGTGCCAGCAGTGAATCGTTTGGACTCCCCGGGCACGAGCAGTACTTC. Translating gives CASSESFGLPGHEQYF.

The chain joins TRBV6-5 to TRBJ2-1; possibly TRBD1 for D (5 bases). CDR3 length: 14 residues. V was pared by 6 bases and J by 6 bases, with 15 bases between. Germline-derived CDR1 and CDR2 are MNHEY and SVGAGI. Here the CDR3 reads CASRGTQAINEQFF. DNA for the CDR3: TGTGCCAGCAGGGGAACACAGGCGATCAATGAGCAGTTCTTC.

The V call is TRBV6-6, the J call TRBJ2-2; weak D call: TRBD1 (6 bases). Trimming removed 6 bases at V and 6 bases at J, with 14 bases between. Germline V gene lookup returns CDR1 MNHNY and CDR2 SVGAGI (reference sequence). The CDR3 totals 14 residues. The CDR3 loop is CASSPLGQSGELFF. DNA of the CDR3: TGTGCCAGCAGCCCACTAGGACAGTCCGGGGAGCTGTTTTTT.

V and J are TRBV7-9 and TRBJ2-3; D is perhaps TRBD1 or TRBD2 (5 bases each). This CDR3 contains 16 residues. The germline CDR1 and CDR2 sequences are SEHNR and FQNEAQ (reference sequence). Between the trimmed V and J ends, which lost 5 bases and 0 bases, there was a span of 15 bases. This CDR3 reads CASSPERDPSTDTQYF. In DNA, the CDR3 is TGTGCCAGCAGCCCCGAAAGGGACCCTAGCACAGATACGCAGTATTTT.

The V and J genes are TRBV18 and TRBJ2-2, with D uncertain. Trimming left V 1 base short and J 2 bases short, with 11 bases between. Germline V gene sequence: CDR1 KGHSH, CDR2 LQKENI. This CDR3 has 16 residues. The CDR3 region has the DNA TGTGCCAGCTCACCACAATTTGCAGGAAACACCGGGGAGCTGTTTTTT. This encodes CASSPQFAGNTGELFF.

V gene TRBV9 combines with J gene TRBJ1-1, with a weak D call TRBD1 (5 bases). The CDR3 runs 15 residues. With 0 bases removed from V and 1 base from J, the gap between germline ends came to 10 bases. Germline V gene lookup returns CDR1 SGDLS and CDR2 YYNGEE. DNA of the CDR3: TGTGCCAGCAGCGTAGGTCCGGGGACGAACACTGAAGCTTTCTTT. Its translation is CASSVGPGTNTEAFF.

CDR3 coding DNA: TGTGCCTGGAGCAGGGGCGGGAGTAGCACCGGGGAGCTGTTTTTT. Its protein is CAWSRGGSSTGELFF. V usage is TRBV30 and J usage is TRBJ2-2, with D possibly matching TRBD2 (7 bases). Germline CDR1 is GTSNPN and CDR2 is SVGIG (reference sequence). The CDR3 runs 15 residues. Trimming cost V 3 bases and J 4 bases, with 15 bases left between them. The full variable domain, completed using reference TRBV30 and TRBJ2-2, is SQTIHQWPATLVQPVGSPLSLECTVEGTSNPNLYWYRQAAGRGLQLLFYSVGIGQISSEVPQNLSASRPQDRQFILSSKKLLLSDSGFYLCAWSRGGSSTGELFFGEGSRLTVL.

The chain links TRBV4-3 to TRBJ2-3, with 11 nucleotides matching TRBD2. Per the germline V gene, CDR1 is LGHNA and CDR2 is YSLEER. J lost 8 bases, V lost 3 bases, and 10 bases had no gene match. The CDR3 totals 16 residues. This chain's CDR3 is CASSQDVAGGEGTQYF. CDR3 DNA: TGCGCCAGCAGCCAGGACGTAGCGGGGGGGGAAGGTACGCAGTATTTT.

The J gene is TRBJ2-1, the V gene TRBV5-4; D is undetermined. Between the trimmed V and J ends, which lost 4 bases and 3 bases, there was a span of 17 bases. This CDR3 contains 16 residues. Germline V gives CDR1 SGHNT, CDR2 YYREEE (reference sequence). The CDR3 nucleotides read TGTGCCAGCAGCGCCGCGTCAGTCCCTAACTACAATGAGCAGTTCTTC. Amino acid sequence: CASSAASVPNYNEQFF.

A single count supports this clone. The V and J genes are TRBV5-1 and TRBJ2-7; D tentatively fits TRBD1 or TRBD2 (5 bases each). From germline, CDR1 is SGHRS and CDR2 YFSETQ. The CDR3 covers 16 residues. Trimming pared 1 base from V and 4 bases from J, leaving 18 bases between. The CDR3: CASSLSGTTFGYEQYF. The CDR3 coding sequence is TGCGCCAGCAGCTTGTCCGGGACCACATTCGGTTACGAGCAGTACTTC.

The chain carries TRBV18 and TRBJ2-7; 10 bases map to TRBD1. The CDR3 covers 14 residues. CDR1 is KGHSH, CDR2 LQKENI, per germline. V shed 5 bases and J 4 bases; nucleotides not matched to a gene: 5. CDR3 coding DNA: TGTGCCAGCTCAAGGGACAGGGGCGTTTACGAGCAGTACTTC. This codes for CASSRDRGVYEQYF.

This chain connects TRBV9 to TRBJ2-2; 9 bases fit TRBD2. CDR1 and CDR2 from the germline V gene are SGDLS and YYNGEE. The CDR3 sequence is 14 residues long. The J segment lost 7 bases and the V segment lost 0 bases, leaving 1 base of the junction unmatched. For the CDR3, the DNA is TGTGCCAGCAGCGTAGTAGCGGGAGTCGGGGAGCTGTTTTTT. This codes for CASSVVAGVGELFF.

This clone showed up just once. V is TRBV6-1 and J is TRBJ2-7; maybe TRBD1 (5 bases). V dropped 2 bases and J dropped 6 bases, with 17 bases sitting between them. There are 15 residues in the CDR3. Germline V CDR1 and CDR2: MNHNS, SASEGT. In nucleotides, the CDR3 is TGTGCCAGCAGTGAATGGGGCAGTAATTGGATCGAGCAGTACTTC. It yields the protein CASSEWGSNWIEQYF.

This clone was counted a single time. The chain is built from TRBV27 and TRBJ2-4; D ambiguous. The CDR3 is 13 amino acids. Germline CDR1 and CDR2: MNHEY and SMNVEV (reference sequence). V was clipped by 5 bases and J by 1 base, with 6 bases between them. The CDR3, as DNA: TGTGCCAGCAGTACGGACGCCAAAAACATTCAGTACTTC. It is translated as CASSTDAKNIQYF.

This rearrangement joins TRBV30 to TRBJ1-6, with D uncertain. Germline V lookup: CDR1 GTSNPN, CDR2 SVGIG (reference sequence). V shed 5 bases and J shed 12 bases, with 11 bases lying between them. The length of the CDR3 is 11 residues. The DNA for the CDR3 is TGTGCCTGGGGAGACCCACAACCCCTCCACTTT. It encodes CAWGDPQPLHF.

V usage is TRBV7-8 and J usage is TRBJ1-4; D not certain. The CDR3 spans 16 residues. The ends were cut back, 5 bases at V and 5 bases at J, with 18 bases in the middle. The germline V gene encodes CDR1 SGHVS and CDR2 FQNEAQ. CDR3 coding DNA: TGTGCCAGCAGCCCCCTCAGACGGATTATAAATGAAAAACTGTTTTTT. Translation gives CASSPLRRIINEKLFF.